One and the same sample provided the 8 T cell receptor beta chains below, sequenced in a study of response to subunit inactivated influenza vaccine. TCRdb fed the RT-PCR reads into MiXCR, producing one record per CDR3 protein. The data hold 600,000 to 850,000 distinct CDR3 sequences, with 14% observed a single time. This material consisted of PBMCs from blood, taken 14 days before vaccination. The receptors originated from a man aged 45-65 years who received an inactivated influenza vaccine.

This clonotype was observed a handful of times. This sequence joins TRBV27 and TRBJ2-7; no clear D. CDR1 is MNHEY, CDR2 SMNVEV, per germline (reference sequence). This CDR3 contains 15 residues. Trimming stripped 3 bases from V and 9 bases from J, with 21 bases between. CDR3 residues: CASSFRFLGSFGQYF. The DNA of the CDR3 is TGTGCCAGCAGTTTCCGTTTCTTGGGCAGTTTCGGGCAGTACTTC.

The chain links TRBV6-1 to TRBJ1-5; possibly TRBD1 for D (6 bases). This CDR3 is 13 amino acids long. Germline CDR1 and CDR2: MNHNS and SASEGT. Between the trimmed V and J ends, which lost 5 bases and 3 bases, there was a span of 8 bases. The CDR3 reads CASSRQVNQPQHF. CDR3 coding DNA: TGTGCCAGCAGTAGACAGGTCAATCAGCCCCAGCATTTT.

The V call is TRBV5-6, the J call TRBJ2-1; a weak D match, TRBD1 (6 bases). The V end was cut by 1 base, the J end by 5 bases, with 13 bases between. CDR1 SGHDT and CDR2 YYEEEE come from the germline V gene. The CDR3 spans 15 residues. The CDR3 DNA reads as TGTGCCAGCAGCTTGCCCACAGGGAGCCACAATGAGCAGTTCTTC. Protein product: CASSLPTGSHNEQFF.

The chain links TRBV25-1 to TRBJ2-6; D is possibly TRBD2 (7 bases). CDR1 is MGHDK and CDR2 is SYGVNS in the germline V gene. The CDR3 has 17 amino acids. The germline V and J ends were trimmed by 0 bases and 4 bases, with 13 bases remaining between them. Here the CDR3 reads CASSEYRGAGGANVLTF. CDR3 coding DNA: TGTGCCAGCAGTGAATACCGGGGGGCTGGCGGGGCCAACGTCCTGACTTTC.

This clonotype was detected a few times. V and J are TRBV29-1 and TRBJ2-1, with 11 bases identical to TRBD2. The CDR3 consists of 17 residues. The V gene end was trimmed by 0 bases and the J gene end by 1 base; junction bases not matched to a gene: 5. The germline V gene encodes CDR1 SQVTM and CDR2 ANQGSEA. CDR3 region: CSVEDILAGGSYNEQFF. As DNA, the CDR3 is TGCAGCGTTGAAGATATTTTAGCGGGAGGGTCCTACAATGAGCAGTTCTTC.

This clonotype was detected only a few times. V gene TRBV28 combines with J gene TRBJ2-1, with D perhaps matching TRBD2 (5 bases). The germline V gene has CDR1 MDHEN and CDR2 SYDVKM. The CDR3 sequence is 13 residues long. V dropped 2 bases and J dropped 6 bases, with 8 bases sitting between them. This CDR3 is CASSLPGFNEQFF. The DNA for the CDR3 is TGTGCCAGCAGTTTACCGGGGTTCAATGAGCAGTTCTTC.

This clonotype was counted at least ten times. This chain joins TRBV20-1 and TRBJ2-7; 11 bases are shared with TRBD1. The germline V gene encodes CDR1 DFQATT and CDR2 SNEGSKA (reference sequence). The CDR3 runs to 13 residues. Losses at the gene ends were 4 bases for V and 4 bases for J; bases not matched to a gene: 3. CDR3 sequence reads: CSATGQGVYEQYF. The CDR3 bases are TGCAGTGCTACGGGACAGGGGGTTTACGAGCAGTACTTC.

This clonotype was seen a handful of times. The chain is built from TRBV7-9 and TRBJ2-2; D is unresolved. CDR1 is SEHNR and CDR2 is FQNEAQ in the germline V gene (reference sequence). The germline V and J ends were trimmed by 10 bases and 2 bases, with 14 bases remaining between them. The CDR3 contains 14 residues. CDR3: CAIRLLPNTGELFF. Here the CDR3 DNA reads TGTGCCATCAGGCTCCTCCCAAACACCGGGGAGCTGTTTTTT.